This T cell receptor (beta chain) was identified in a study of vaccination effects on CD4 cells after COVID-19. Study background: Post-vaccine sample collection fell at a median of 72 days after the second dose.

CDR1 and CDR2 from the germline V gene are GTSNPN and SVGIG (reference sequence). The CDR3 length is 18 residues. V was trimmed by 0 bases and J by 1 base, leaving 18 bases between them. Whole-study results and caveats: In the study, convalescent patients were few, and early post-infection timepoints were absent. Within healthy vaccinees, only 1 of 255 vaccine-induced clones displayed cross-reactivity with common cold coronaviruses.

The method was immunoSEQ multiplex PCR; TCRdb's version includes in-frame clones alone and lacks a portion of them. The top ten hold around 9% of the sample, which has about 16,000 clones, approximately 70% seen once. About this clone itself: The target antigen is unknown.

Sequencing followed a ViraFEST assay step that expanded antigen-specific CD4+ T cells with viral peptide pools. Researchers isolated CD4+ T cells once ten to eleven days of culture had elapsed. Each person got two doses of an mRNA SARS-CoV-2 vaccine, BNT162b2 or mRNA-1273. The clonotype comes from a human donor who received a COVID-19 vaccine. The chain carries TRBV30 and TRBJ2-2; D not resolved. The material was CD4+ T cells from PBMCs cultured with SARS-CoV-2 spike peptides, obtained after COVID-19 vaccination. The CDR3: CAWSVLGLNSQNTGELFF. DNA for the CDR3: TGTGCCTGGAGTGTACTCGGTCTGAACAGTCAGAACACCGGGGAGCTGTTTTTT.